Sequencing of this TCR beta chain was carried out in a study of T cells after posttransplantation cyclophosphamide. General observations from the study: Skin or GI-infiltrating T cells shared few TRB sequences with blood. Recipient CMV seropositivity and CMV reactivation strongly tracked TRB clonality. Later blood repertoires were often dominated by clones from the donor CD8+ memory compartment.

This clone was observed many times. Its antigen is not identified. Clones were read by immunoSEQ multiplex PCR, and TCRdb kept only the in-frame ones, dropping some. Observed in the sample are 6,500 to 9,000 clones, none of them singletons. Treatment was busulfan-fludarabine conditioning, a marrow graft, and cyclophosphamide on days +3 and +4. The receptor comes from a young adult male patient who received an allogeneic stem cell transplant from an unrelated donor, was CMV-positive, and had acute and chronic GVHD. Certain T cells may be donor cells from the graft. The material was PBMCs, obtained after an allogeneic stem cell transplant with post-transplant cyclophosphamide.

The CDR3 sequence: CATSRRGYNTEAFF. CDR3 bases: TGTGCCACCAGCAGGAGGGGGTATAACACTGAAGCTTTCTTT. This chain links TRBV15 with TRBJ1-1; tentative D call: TRBD1 (6 bases). The CDR3 consists of 14 residues. The germline V gene encodes CDR1 LNHNV and CDR2 YYDKDF (reference sequence). Deletions cut 3 bases from V and 2 bases from J, with 10 bases between. Combining the CDR3 with reference TRBV15 and TRBJ1-1 gives the whole variable domain DAMVIQNPRYQVTQFGKPVTLSCSQTLNHNVMYWYQQKSSQAPKLLFHYYDKDFNNEADTPDNFQSRRPNTSFCFLDIRSPGLGDTAMYLCATSRRGYNTEAFFGQGTRLTVV.